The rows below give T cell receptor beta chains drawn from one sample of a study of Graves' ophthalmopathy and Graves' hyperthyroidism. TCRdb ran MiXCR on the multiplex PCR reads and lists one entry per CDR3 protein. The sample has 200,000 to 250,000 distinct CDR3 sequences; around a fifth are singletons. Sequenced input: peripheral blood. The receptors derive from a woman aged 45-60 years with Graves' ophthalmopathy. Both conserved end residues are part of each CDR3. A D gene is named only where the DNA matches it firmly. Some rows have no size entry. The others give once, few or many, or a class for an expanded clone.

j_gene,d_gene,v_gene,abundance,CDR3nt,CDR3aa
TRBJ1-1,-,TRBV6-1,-,TGTGCCAGCAGAGGGGCGCAATGGACTGAAGCTTTCTTT,CASRGAQWTEAFF
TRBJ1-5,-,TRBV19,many,TGTGCCAGTAGTTCCGGGCTCGGGACCTGGGGAACTCAGCCCCAGCATTTT,CASSSGLGTWGTQPQHF
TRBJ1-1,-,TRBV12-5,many,TGTGCTAGTGGTTTGGCACCAATTGGGACTGAAGCTTTCTTT,CASGLAPIGTEAFF
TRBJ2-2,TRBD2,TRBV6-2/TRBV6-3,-,TGTGCCAGCAGTTCCTCTGTTCTAGCGGGATATTTCGGGGAGCTGTTTTTT,CASSSSVLAGYFGELFF
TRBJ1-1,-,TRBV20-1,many,TGCAGTGCTAGAGATAGTTCTCAAGTGGTGGACACTGAAGCTTTCTTT,CSARDSSQVVDTEAFF
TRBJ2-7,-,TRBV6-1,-,TGTGCCAGCAGTGAAGATACAGGAGAATCATACGAGCAGTACTTC,CASSEDTGESYEQYF
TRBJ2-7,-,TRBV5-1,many,TGCGCCAGCAGCTTCGATCTCTACGAGCAGTACTTC,CASSFDLYEQYF
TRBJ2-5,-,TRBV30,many,TGTGCCTGGAGTGTAGGAGTTAGCCCCCAAGAGACCCAGTACTTC,CAWSVGVSPQETQYF
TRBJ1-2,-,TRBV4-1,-,TGCGCCAGCAGCCAAGAGGGGGCGCTGAGATCCTCCGGCTACACCTTC,CASSQEGALRSSGYTF
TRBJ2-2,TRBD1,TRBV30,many,TGTGCCTGGAGTGTAGGGACAGCGAACACCGGGGAGCTGTTTTTT,CAWSVGTANTGELFF
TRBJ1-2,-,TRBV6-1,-,TGTGCCATTCAGGGAGGGGGAAACTATGGCTACACCTTC,CAIQGGGNYGYTF
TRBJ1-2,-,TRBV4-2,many,TGTGCCAGCAGCCAGCTTGAGGAGGTTTATGGCTACACCTTC,CASSQLEEVYGYTF
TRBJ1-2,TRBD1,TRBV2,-,TGTGCCAGCAGTCGATCCGGGACAGAGGGAAACTATGGCTACACCTTC,CASSRSGTEGNYGYTF
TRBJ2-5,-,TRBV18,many,TGTGCCAGCTCACCATCCGGAGGGGCGCGAGAGACCCAGTACTTC,CASSPSGGARETQYF
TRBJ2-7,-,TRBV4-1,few,TGCGCCAGCAGCGGAGGGGACTTGACAGGCTCCGACGAGCAGTACTTC,CASSGGDLTGSDEQYF
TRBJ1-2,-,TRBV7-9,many,TGTGCCAGCAGCCCTGACTGGGAGGGGGGCTACACCTTC,CASSPDWEGGYTF
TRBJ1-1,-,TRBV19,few,TGTGCCAGTAGTCACATATGGTCCACTGAAGCTTTCTTT,CASSHIWSTEAFF
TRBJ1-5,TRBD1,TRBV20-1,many,TGCAGTGCCGGGACAGAACCCTATAGCAATCAGCCCCAGCATTTT,CSAGTEPYSNQPQHF
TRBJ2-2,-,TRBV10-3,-,TGTGCCATCTCTGTTAGCGGAAACACCGGGGAGCTGTTTTTT,CAISVSGNTGELFF
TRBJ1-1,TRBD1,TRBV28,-,TGTGCCAGCAGTTCCCTAGGGGGCGAGGTGAAAGCTTTCTTT,CASSSLGGEVKAFF
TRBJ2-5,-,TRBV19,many,TGTGCCAGCAGCCGGGACTTACAAGAGACCCAGTACTTC,CASSRDLQETQYF
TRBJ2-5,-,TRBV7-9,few,TGTGCCAGCAGCCTCTACCTGGGGGACCAAGAGACCCAGTACTTC,CASSLYLGDQETQYF
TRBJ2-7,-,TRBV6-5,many,TGTGCCAGCAGAGCCGGGGGCTCCTACGAGCAGTACTTC,CASRAGGSYEQYF
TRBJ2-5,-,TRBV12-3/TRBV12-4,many,TGTGCCAGCAGTTGGGCTAGCGCACTCCAAGAGACCCAGTACTTC,CASSWASALQETQYF
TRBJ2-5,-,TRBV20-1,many,TGCAGTGCTAGGAAACGTGGGGCAGGCGTTTATGAGACCCAGTACTTC,CSARKRGAGVYETQYF